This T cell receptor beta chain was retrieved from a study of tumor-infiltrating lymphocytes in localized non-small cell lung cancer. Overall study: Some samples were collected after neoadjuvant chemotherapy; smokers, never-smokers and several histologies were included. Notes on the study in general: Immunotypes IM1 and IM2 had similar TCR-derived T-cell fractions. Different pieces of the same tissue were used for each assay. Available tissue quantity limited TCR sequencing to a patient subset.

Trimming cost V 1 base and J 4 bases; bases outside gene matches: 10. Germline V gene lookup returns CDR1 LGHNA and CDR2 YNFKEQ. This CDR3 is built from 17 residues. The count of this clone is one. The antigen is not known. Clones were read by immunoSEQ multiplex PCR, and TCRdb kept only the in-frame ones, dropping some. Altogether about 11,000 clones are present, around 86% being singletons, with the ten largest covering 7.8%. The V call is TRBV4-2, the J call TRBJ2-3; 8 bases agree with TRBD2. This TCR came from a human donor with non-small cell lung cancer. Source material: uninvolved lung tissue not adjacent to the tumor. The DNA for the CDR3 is TGTGCCAGCAGCCAAGGGCGTAGCGGACTAGCAGCAGATACGCAGTATTTT. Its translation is CASSQGRSGLAADTQYF.